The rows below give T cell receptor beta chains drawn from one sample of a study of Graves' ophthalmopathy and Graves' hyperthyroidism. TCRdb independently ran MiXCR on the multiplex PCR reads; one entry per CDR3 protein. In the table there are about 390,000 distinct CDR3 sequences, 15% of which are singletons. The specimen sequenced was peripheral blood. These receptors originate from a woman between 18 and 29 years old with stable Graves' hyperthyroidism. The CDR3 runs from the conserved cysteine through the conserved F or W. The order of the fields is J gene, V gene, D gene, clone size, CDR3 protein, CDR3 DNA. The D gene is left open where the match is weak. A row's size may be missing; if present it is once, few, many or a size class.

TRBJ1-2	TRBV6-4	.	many	CASSDSRVGYGYTF	TGTGCCAGCAGTGACTCGAGGGTGGGCTATGGCTACACCTTC
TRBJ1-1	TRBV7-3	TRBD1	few	CASSLIVYRTGESTEAFF	TGTGCCAGCAGCTTAATAGTTTACCGGACAGGGGAGAGCACTGAAGCTTTCTTT
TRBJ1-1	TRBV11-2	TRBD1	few	CASNSPPGQINTEAFF	TGTGCCAGCAACTCACCCCCGGGACAGATAAACACTGAAGCTTTCTTT
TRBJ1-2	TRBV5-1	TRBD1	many	CASAVGQGYGYTF	TGCGCCAGCGCTGTGGGACAGGGGTATGGCTACACCTTC
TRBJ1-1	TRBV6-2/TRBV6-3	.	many	CASSYLLGSSSTEAFF	TGTGCCAGCAGTTACTTGCTGGGGAGTTCGAGCACTGAAGCTTTCTTT
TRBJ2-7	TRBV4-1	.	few	CASSPVTGFPQAYEQYF	TGCGCCAGCAGCCCCGTAACAGGCTTCCCCCAGGCGTACGAGCAGTACTTC
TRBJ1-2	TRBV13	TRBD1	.	CASSLPGQGTQYGYIF	TGTGCCAGCAGCCTCCCGGGACAGGGAACTCAATATGGCTACATCTTC
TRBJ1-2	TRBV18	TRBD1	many	CASSPTGDPNYGYTF	TGTGCCAGCTCACCAACAGGGGATCCAAACTATGGCTACACCTTC
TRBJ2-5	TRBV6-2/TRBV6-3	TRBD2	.	CASSYGLAGATGTQYF	TGTGCCAGCAGTTACGGACTAGCGGGGGCGACCGGGACCCAGTACTTC
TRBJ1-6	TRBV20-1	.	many	CSARIRGALHF	TGCAGTGCTAGAATCCGAGGGGCCCTCCACTTT
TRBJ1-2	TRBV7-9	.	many	CASSPGRGNGYTF	TGTGCCAGCAGCCCGGGACGGGGGAATGGCTACACCTTC
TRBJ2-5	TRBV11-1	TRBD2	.	CASRNGLGPQETQYF	TGTGCCAGCAGAAACGGACTAGGGCCCCAAGAGACCCAGTACTTC
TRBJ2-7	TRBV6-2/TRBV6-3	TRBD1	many	CASRTGTGVEQYF	TGTGCCAGCAGGACCGGGACAGGGGTCGAGCAGTACTTC
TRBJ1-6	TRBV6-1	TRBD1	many	CASSEGQGGNSPLHF	TGTGCCAGCAGTGAAGGACAGGGGGGGAATTCACCCCTCCACTTT
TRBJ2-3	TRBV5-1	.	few	CASSLGGAHGDTQYF	TGCGCCAGCAGCTTAGGTGGGGCACACGGGGATACGCAGTATTTT
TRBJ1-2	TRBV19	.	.	CASSKALGDYGYTF	TGTGCCAGTAGTAAGGCTCTCGGGGACTATGGTTACACCTTC
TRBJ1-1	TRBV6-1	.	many	CASTIEGNTEAFF	TGTGCCAGCACTATAGAAGGTAACACTGAAGCTTTCTTT
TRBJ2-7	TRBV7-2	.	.	CASSLGGGLFEQYF	TGTGCCAGCAGCTTGGGGGGGGGCCTCTTCGAGCAGTACTTC
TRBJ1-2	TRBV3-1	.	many	CASSPDRSNYGYTF	TGTGCCAGCAGCCCTGACAGAAGTAACTATGGCTACACCTTC
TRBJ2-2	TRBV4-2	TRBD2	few	CASSQDRTSGTGELFF	TGTGCCAGCAGCCAAGATCGGACTAGCGGGACCGGGGAGCTGTTTTTT
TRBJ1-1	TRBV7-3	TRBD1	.	CASSPGAALQGAHTEAFF	TGTGCCAGCAGCCCAGGCGCGGCACTACAGGGGGCGCATACTGAAGCTTTCTTT
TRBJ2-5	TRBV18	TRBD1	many	CASSPWDSAKETQYF	TGTGCCAGCTCACCTTGGGACAGCGCTAAAGAGACCCAGTACTTC
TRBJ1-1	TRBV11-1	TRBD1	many	CASSLGYRGRDTEAFF	TGTGCCAGCAGCTTAGGTTACAGGGGGCGTGACACTGAAGCTTTCTTT
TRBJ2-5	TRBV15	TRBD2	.	CATSRSAGTSGGETQYF	TGTGCCACCAGCAGATCGGCCGGGACTAGCGGGGGTGAGACCCAGTACTTC
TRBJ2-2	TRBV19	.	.	CASRGINSNTGELFF	TGTGCCAGTAGGGGAATCAACTCGAACACCGGGGAGCTGTTTTTT
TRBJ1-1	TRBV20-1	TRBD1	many	CSAAGGGLYTEAFF	TGCAGTGCGGCAGGGGGGGGCCTGTACACTGAAGCTTTCTTT
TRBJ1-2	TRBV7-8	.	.	CASSSPTGGYYGYTF	TGTGCCAGCAGCTCCCCGACAGGTGGTTACTATGGCTACACCTTC
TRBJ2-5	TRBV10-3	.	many	CAISEPRASGTQYF	TGTGCCATCAGTGAGCCTCGGGCCTCCGGGACCCAGTACTTC
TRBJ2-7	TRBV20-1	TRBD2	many	CSATWSSGGHEQYF	TGCAGTGCTACCTGGTCTAGCGGGGGCCACGAGCAGTACTTC
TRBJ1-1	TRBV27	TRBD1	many	CASRTGHTEAFF	TGTGCCAGCAGGACAGGGCACACTGAAGCTTTCTTT
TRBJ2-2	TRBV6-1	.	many	CASRRGELFF	TGTGCCAGCAGGCGCGGGGAGCTGTTTTTT
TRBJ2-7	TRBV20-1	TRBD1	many	CSAREGTGGREQYF	TGCAGTGCTAGAGAGGGGACAGGGGGTCGCGAGCAGTACTTC
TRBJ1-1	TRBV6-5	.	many	CASSYRTHTEAFF	TGTGCCAGCAGTTACCGGACACACACTGAAGCTTTCTTT
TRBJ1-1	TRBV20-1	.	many	CSARDQGMRGTEAFF	TGCAGTGCTAGAGATCAGGGGATGAGGGGCACTGAAGCTTTCTTT
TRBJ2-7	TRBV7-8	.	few	CASSLVGGGVEVYF	TGTGCCAGCAGCTTAGTCGGAGGGGGTGTGGAAGTGTACTTC
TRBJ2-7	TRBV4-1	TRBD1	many	CASSQEGVGTARRLF	TGCGCCAGCAGCCAAGAGGGGGTGGGGACAGCTCGACGGCTCTTC
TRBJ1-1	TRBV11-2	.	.	CAGSSIRSPNTEAFF	TGTGCCGGCAGCTCGATCAGGTCCCCGAACACTGAAGCTTTCTTT
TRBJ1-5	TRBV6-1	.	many	CASARTGVGNQPQHF	TGTGCCAGCGCCCGGACTGGGGTTGGCAATCAGCCCCAGCATTTT
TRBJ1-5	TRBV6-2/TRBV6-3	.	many	CASTGEDSLEYQPQHF	TGTGCCAGCACGGGGGAGGACAGCTTGGAGTATCAGCCCCAGCATTTT
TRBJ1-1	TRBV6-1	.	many	CASSRGPSRGTEAFF	TGTGCCAGCAGCCGGGGGCCAAGCCGCGGCACTGAAGCTTTCTTT
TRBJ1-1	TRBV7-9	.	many	CASSRLMNTEAFF	TGTGCCAGCAGTCGACTGATGAACACTGAAGCTTTCTTT
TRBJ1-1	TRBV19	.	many	CASSILTKGRVNTEAFF	TGTGCCAGTAGTATTTTGACAAAAGGTAGGGTGAACACTGAAGCTTTCTTT
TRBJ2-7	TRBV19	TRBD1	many	CASSVGGTGGYEQYF	TGTGCCAGTAGCGTTGGAGGGACAGGGGGCTACGAGCAGTACTTC
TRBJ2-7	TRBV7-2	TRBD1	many	CASSLDRAPSYEQYF	TGTGCCAGCAGCCTGGACAGGGCCCCCTCCTACGAGCAGTACTTC
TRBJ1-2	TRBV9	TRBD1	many	CASSAHRGIGGYTF	TGTGCCAGCAGCGCCCACAGGGGGATCGGTGGCTACACCTTC
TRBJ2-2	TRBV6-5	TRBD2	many	CASSTSGGAKGELFF	TGTGCCAGCAGCACTAGCGGGGGGGCCAAGGGGGAGCTGTTTTTT
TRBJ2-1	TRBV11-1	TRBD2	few	CASSLMGRGAPGARYEQFF	TGTGCCAGCAGCCTGATGGGGCGGGGGGCCCCCGGAGCGCGGTATGAGCAGTTCTTC
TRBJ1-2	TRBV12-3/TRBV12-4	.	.	CASRSTGTLYGYTF	TGTGCCAGCAGGTCGACAGGCACTCTCTATGGCTACACCTTC
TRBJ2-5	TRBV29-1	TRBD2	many	CSSGLAQETQYF	TGCAGCTCTGGACTAGCTCAAGAGACCCAGTACTTC
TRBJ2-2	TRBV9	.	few	CASSVARSNTGELFF	TGTGCCAGCAGCGTAGCTAGGTCGAACACCGGGGAGCTGTTTTTT